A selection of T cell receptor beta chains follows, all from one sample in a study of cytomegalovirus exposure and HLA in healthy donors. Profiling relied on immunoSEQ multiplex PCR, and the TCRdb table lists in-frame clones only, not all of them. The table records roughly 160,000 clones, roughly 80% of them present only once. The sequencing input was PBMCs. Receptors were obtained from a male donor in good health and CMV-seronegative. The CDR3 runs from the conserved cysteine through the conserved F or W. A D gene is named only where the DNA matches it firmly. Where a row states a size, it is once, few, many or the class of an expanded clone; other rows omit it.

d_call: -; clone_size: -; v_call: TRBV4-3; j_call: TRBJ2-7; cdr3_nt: TGCGCCAGCAGCCAAGATCGCGGCAGGGGTGTCGAGCAGTACTTC; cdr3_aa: CASSQDRGRGVEQYF
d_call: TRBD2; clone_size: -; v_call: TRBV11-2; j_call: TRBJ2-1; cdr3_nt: TGTGCCAGCAGCACCTTTGCTAGCGGGGGGAATGAGCAGTTCTTC; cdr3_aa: CASSTFASGGNEQFF
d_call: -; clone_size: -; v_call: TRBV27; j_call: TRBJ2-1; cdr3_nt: TGTGCCAGCAGTTTTTCAAGGGGGAACAATGAGCAGTTCTTC; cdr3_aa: CASSFSRGNNEQFF
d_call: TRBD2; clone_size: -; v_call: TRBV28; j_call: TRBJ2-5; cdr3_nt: TGTGCCAGCAGCCTTACACTAGCGGCCCAAGAGACCCAGTACTTC; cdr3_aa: CASSLTLAAQETQYF
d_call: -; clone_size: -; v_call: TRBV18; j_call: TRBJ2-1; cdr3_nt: TGTGCCAGCTCACCCCAACGTCTGCACTCCGATGAGCAGTTCTTC; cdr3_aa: CASSPQRLHSDEQFF
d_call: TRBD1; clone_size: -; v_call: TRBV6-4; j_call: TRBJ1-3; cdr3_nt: TGTGCCAGCAGTGACAAGACAGGGTTTGGAAACACCATATATTTT; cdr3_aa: CASSDKTGFGNTIYF
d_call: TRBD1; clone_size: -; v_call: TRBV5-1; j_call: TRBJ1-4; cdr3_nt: TGCGCCAGCAGCCACCAGGGGGCAGGAAATGAAAAACTGTTTTTT; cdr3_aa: CASSHQGAGNEKLFF
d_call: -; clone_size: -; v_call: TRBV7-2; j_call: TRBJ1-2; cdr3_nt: TGTGCCAGCAGCGCGGACAAGAACTATGGCTACACCTTC; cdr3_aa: CASSADKNYGYTF
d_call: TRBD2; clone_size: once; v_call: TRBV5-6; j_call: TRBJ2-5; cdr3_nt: TGTGCCAGCAGCCCCATGAGACTAGCGGGAGTCGGGCCGAAAGAGACCCAGTACTTC; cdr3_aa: CASSPMRLAGVGPKETQYF
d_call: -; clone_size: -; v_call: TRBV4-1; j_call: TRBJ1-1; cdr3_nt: TGCGCCAGCAGCCCTCACAAGAACACTGAAGCTTTCTTT; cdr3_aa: CASSPHKNTEAFF
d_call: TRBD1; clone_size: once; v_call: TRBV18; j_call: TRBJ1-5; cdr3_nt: TGTGCCAGCTCACCTAAGGACAGGGTGAGCAATCAGCCCCAGCATTTT; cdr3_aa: CASSPKDRVSNQPQHF
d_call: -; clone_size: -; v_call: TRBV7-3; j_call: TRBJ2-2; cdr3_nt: TGTGCCAGCAGTTATAACGGGGAGCTGTTTTTT; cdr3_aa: CASSYNGELFF
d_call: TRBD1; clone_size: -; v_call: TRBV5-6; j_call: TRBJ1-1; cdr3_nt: TGTGCCAGCAGCTCTGGACAGGCGAACACTGAAGCTTTCTTT; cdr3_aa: CASSSGQANTEAFF
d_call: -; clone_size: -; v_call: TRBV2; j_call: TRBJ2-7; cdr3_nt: TGTGCCAGCAGTGGGGAAGGCAGGGTCACCTACGAGCAGTACTTC; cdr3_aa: CASSGEGRVTYEQYF